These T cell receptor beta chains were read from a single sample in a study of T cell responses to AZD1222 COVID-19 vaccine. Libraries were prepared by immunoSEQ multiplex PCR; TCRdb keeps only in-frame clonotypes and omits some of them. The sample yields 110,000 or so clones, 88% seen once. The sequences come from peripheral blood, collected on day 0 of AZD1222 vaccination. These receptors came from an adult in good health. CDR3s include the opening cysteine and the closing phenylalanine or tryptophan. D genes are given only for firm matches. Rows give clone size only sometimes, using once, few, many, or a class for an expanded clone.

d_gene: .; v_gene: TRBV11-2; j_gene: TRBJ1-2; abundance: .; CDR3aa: CASSLELGRNYGYTF; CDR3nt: TGTGCCAGCAGCTTAGAATTGGGCCGGAACTATGGCTACACCTTC
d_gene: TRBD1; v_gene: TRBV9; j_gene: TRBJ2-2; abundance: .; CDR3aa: CASSVSRLGQGAVGNTGELFF; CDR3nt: TGTGCCAGCAGCGTGAGCCGACTGGGACAGGGGGCCGTTGGAAACACCGGGGAGCTGTTTTTT
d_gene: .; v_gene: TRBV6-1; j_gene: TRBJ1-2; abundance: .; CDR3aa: CASSEMGTGGYTF; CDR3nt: TGTGCCAGCAGTGAAATGGGAACGGGTGGCTACACCTTC
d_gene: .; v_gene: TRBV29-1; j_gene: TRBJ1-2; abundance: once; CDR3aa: CSVGPAGRGGYTF; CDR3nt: TGCAGCGTTGGGCCCGCAGGGAGGGGTGGCTACACCTTC
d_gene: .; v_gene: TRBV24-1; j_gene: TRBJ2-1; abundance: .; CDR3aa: CATPPGVLSGNEQFF; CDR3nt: TGTGCCACCCCCCCGGGGGTTCTATCAGGCAATGAGCAGTTCTTC
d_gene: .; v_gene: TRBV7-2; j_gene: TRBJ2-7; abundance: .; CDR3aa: CASSLMSQRHEQYF; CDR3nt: TGTGCCAGCAGCTTAATGTCCCAGAGGCACGAGCAGTACTTC
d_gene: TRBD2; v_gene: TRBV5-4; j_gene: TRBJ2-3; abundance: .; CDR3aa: CASSPGTSGRTDTQYF; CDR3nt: TGTGCCAGCAGCCCAGGGACTAGCGGGCGCACAGATACGCAGTATTTT
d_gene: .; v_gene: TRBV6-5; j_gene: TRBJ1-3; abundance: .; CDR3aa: CASTSDVGRNTIYF; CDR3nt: TGTGCCAGCACCTCCGACGTTGGGAGGAACACCATATATTTT
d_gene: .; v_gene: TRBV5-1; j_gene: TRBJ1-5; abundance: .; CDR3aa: CASSFEAGDQPQHF; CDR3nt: TGCGCCAGCAGCTTTGAGGCAGGGGACCAGCCCCAGCATTTT
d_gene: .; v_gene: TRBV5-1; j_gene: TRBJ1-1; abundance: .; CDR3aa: CASSLRVGGVNTEAFF; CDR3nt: TGCGCCAGCAGCTTGAGGGTTGGGGGAGTGAACACTGAAGCTTTCTTT
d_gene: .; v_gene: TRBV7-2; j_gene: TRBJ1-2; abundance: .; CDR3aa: CASSSTRHRNGYTF; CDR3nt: TGTGCCAGCAGCTCGACCCGACATCGTAATGGCTACACCTTC